Listed below are T cell receptor beta chains from one sample, sequenced in a study of response to subunit inactivated influenza vaccine. TCRdb re-called the RT-PCR reads through MiXCR, storing one row per CDR3 protein. The sample shows 150,000 to 200,000 distinct CDR3 sequences, roughly a tenth of them seen only once. This material consisted of non-naive T cells sorted from PBMCs, taken around seven weeks after vaccination. The receptors come from a man in his fifties who received an inactivated influenza vaccine. The CDR3 runs from the conserved cysteine through the conserved F or W. Fields, in order: V gene, J gene, clone size, D gene, CDR3 DNA, CDR3 protein. D genes are given only for firm matches. Where a row states a size, it is once, few, many or the class of an expanded clone; other rows omit it.

>TRBV11-2|TRBJ2-2|many|NA
TGTGCCAGCAGCTTAGGTCGACTGAGCGGGGAGCTGTTTTTT
CASSLGRLSGELFF
>TRBV5-1|TRBJ2-5|many|NA
TGCGCCAGCAGTTCCAGGGTTGGGGAGACCCAGTACTTC
CASSSRVGETQYF
>TRBV12-3/TRBV12-4|TRBJ2-1|NA|TRBD2
TGTGCCAGCATTCACGGGACTAGCGGGAGGGCCCAAGCCTACAATGAGCAGTTCTTC
CASIHGTSGRAQAYNEQFF
>TRBV29-1|TRBJ2-5|many|NA
TGCAGCGTTGAAGACAGGGATGAGACCCAGTACTTC
CSVEDRDETQYF
>TRBV10-3|TRBJ2-1|many|NA
TGTGCCATCATTAGACCGGGACCAGAGCCAATTGAGCAGTTCTTC
CAIIRPGPEPIEQFF
>TRBV5-1|TRBJ1-6|few|NA
TGCGCCAGCAGCTTGGATGTGGGGAATTCACCCCTCCACTTT
CASSLDVGNSPLHF
>TRBV6-1|TRBJ2-4|few|TRBD2
TGTGCCAGCAGTAGGGGGACTAGCGGGAGAAGGGGCAAAAACATTCAGTACTTC
CASSRGTSGRRGKNIQYF
>TRBV20-1|TRBJ1-5|few|NA
TGCAGTGCAGGGACGGTGAATCAGCCCCAGCATTTT
CSAGTVNQPQHF
>TRBV28|TRBJ2-4|NA|TRBD2
TGTGCCAGCAGTCCCTTGAGGGGACTAGCGGGAAGGGCCAAAAACATTCAGTACTTC
CASSPLRGLAGRAKNIQYF
>TRBV20-1|TRBJ2-5|many|TRBD2
TGCAGTGCTACCCGGACTAGCGGGAGCGTACAAGAGACCCAGTACTTC
CSATRTSGSVQETQYF
>TRBV11-1|TRBJ2-3|few|NA
TGTGCCAGCAGCCGGACTATCAAGGCGCAGTATTTT
CASSRTIKAQYF
>TRBV3-1|TRBJ2-1|many|TRBD2
TGTGCCAGCAGCCAACAATGGACTAGCGGGAGGGCCAATGAGCAGTTCTTC
CASSQQWTSGRANEQFF
>TRBV10-3|TRBJ1-6|few|TRBD1
TGTGCCATCAGTACAGGGGAATCACCCCTCCACTTT
CAISTGESPLHF
>TRBV4-1|TRBJ1-5|NA|NA
TGCGCCAGCAGCCAAGATGGGCAGGGAGATCAGCCCCAGCATTTT
CASSQDGQGDQPQHF
>TRBV5-1|TRBJ1-1|many|NA
TGTGCCAGCAGCCCGCAGGGAGGGGGCACTGAAGCTTTCTTT
CASSPQGGGTEAFF
>TRBV12-3/TRBV12-4|TRBJ1-1|NA|NA
TGTGCCAGCAGTTTAGAGAGGTTGGTAGGGAACACTGAAGCTTTCTTT
CASSLERLVGNTEAFF
>TRBV20-1|TRBJ2-3|NA|NA
TGCAGTGCTTTTAGCGAGATCACAGATACGCAGTATTTT
CSAFSEITDTQYF
>TRBV29-1|TRBJ1-2|few|NA
TGCAGCGTTGAATTAGGGAGGCAAAGGGATGGCTACACCTTC
CSVELGRQRDGYTF
>TRBV4-1|TRBJ2-1|few|TRBD2
TGCGCCAGCAGCCAAGATGCTGGGGGGGGATACAATGAGCAGTTCTTC
CASSQDAGGGYNEQFF
>TRBV4-3|TRBJ1-6|many|NA
TGCGCCAGCAGCCAAGAAGGCTATTCGAGCTCCTATAATTCACCCCTCCACTTT
CASSQEGYSSSYNSPLHF
>TRBV6-5|TRBJ1-4|many|TRBD1
TGTGCCAGCAGTTACTCAATCCCAGGGGGGTCCGGAGAAAAACTGTTTTTT
CASSYSIPGGSGEKLFF
>TRBV27|TRBJ1-1|NA|TRBD1
TGTGCCAGCAGTTTAGGACAGGTGACCACTGAAGCTTTCTTT
CASSLGQVTTEAFF
>TRBV6-1|TRBJ2-1|many|NA
TGTGCCAGCACCCGGTGGGGTTCCAATGAGCAGTTCTTC
CASTRWGSNEQFF
>TRBV5-1|TRBJ2-5|NA|TRBD2
TGCGCCAGCAGCACCGATCAACTAGCGCGGGAGACCCAGTACTTC
CASSTDQLARETQYF
>TRBV20-1|TRBJ2-7|NA|NA
TGCAGTGCTAGAGATTCCTATAGTCACGAGCAGTACTTC
CSARDSYSHEQYF